This T cell receptor (beta chain) originates from a study of cytomegalovirus exposure and HLA in healthy donors. The PCR made use of 60 Vbeta and 13 Jbeta primers. Sequencing was performed with immunoSEQ multiplex PCR; in TCRdb, only in-frame clones are kept and a portion is missing. Of under 300,000 clones listed, 70% to 90% were seen once; the top ten hold 8%. V lost 0 bases and J lost 8, with 11 bases in between. Germline V lookup: CDR1 SGDLS, CDR2 YYNGEE. The CDR3 has 13 residues. Sequenced sample: PBMCs. The chain couples TRBV9 to TRBJ1-2; D call uncertain. The TCR comes from an older woman in good health and CMV-seropositive. The CDR3 protein is CASSVDRVGGYTF. In DNA form, the CDR3 reads TGTGCCAGCAGCGTAGACCGGGTAGGAGGCTACACCTTC.